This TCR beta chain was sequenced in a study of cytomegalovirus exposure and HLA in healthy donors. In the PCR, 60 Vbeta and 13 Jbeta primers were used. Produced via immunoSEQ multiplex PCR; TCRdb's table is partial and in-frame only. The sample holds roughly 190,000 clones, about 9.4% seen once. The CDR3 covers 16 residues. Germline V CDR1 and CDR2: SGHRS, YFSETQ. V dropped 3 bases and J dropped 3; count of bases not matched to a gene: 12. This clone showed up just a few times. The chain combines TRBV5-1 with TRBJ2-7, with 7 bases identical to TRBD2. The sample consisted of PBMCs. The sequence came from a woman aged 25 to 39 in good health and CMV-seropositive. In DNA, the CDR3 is TGCGCCAGCAGCTCCTTGCAGGCTAGCGGATTCTACGAGCAGTACTTC. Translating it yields CASSSLQASGFYEQYF.